What follows are 18 T cell receptor beta chains derived from one specimen sequenced in a study of early T cells in non-severe SARS-CoV-2 infection. TCRdb recomputed calls from the 5' RACE reads with MiXCR, one row per CDR3 protein. The table shows some 66,000 distinct CDR3 sequences, with around 13% occurring only once. Sequencing was performed on whole blood. These TCRs come from an adult who was a healthcare worker with PCR-confirmed SARS-CoV-2 infection or an uninfected control (not recorded which).

The chain employs TRBV7-9 and TRBJ2-7; D possibly corresponds to TRBD1 (6 bases). V lost 1 base, J lost 2 bases, and 12 bases lay in between. Germline CDR1 reads SEHNR; CDR2 reads FQNEAQ (reference sequence). The CDR3 spans 15 residues. The CDR3 sequence is CASSLGPRGTYEQYF. CDR3 coding DNA: TGTGCCAGCAGCTTAGGTCCCAGGGGAACCTACGAGCAGTACTTC.

This clonotype was seen a handful of times. This chain uses TRBV15 with TRBJ2-1; tentative D call: TRBD1 (6 bases). This CDR3 contains 14 residues. CDR1 is LNHNV, CDR2 YYDKDF, per germline (reference sequence). Trimming removed 5 bases from V and 8 bases from J, with 16 bases in between. CDR3 in DNA: TGTGCCACCAGCCCTATCGTCGAGGGGGATGAGCAGTTCTTC. Its translation is CATSPIVEGDEQFF.

This clonotype is categorized as medium-sized. The chain combines TRBV11-2 with TRBJ2-1; 7 positions agree with TRBD2. V shed 2 bases, J shed 7 bases, and the junction held 11 bases outside the gene matches. This CDR3 spans 16 amino acids. Per germline, CDR1 SGHAT and CDR2 FQNNGV. The CDR3 reads CASSLLRGRTRNEQFF. The CDR3 region has the DNA TGTGCCAGCAGCTTACTTCGCGGGAGAACTAGGAATGAGCAGTTCTTC.

The genes are TRBV20-1 and TRBJ2-1, with D possibly being TRBD2 (6 bases). Trimming took 8 bases from V and 8 from J, leaving 19 bases between them. This CDR3 comprises 13 residues. The germline V gene has CDR1 DFQATT and CDR2 SNEGSKA (reference sequence). CDR3 residues: CSLSGGRRDEQFF. The DNA of the CDR3 is TGCAGTCTCTCCGGCGGGCGGAGGGATGAGCAGTTCTTC.

This clonotype was counted once. The V gene is TRBV6-5, the J gene TRBJ2-6; TRBD2 matches at 7 bases. Germline CDR1 is MNHEY and CDR2 is SVGAGI. J lost 1 base, V lost 0 bases, and 0 bases had no gene match. The CDR3 is made up of 16 amino acids. CDR3 coding DNA: TGTGCCAGCAGTTACTCCGGGGGGTCTGGGGCCAACGTCCTGACTTTC. Translation: CASSYSGGSGANVLTF.

This clonotype was seen repeatedly, ten times or more. This sequence joins TRBV20-1 and TRBJ1-4; possible D gene TRBD1, 5 bases. V was shortened by 0 bases and J by 10 bases, with 18 bases between the two germline ends. This CDR3 region has 15 residues. In germline, CDR1 is DFQATT, CDR2 SNEGSKA (reference sequence). In nucleotides, the CDR3 is TGCAGTGCTAGAGAGGGAAAGGGGCGTAGCGGAAAACTGTTTTTT. It is translated as CSAREGKGRSGKLFF.

This clonotype was seen only a few times. The chain uses TRBV14 and TRBJ1-3, with D uncertain. This CDR3 is built from 15 residues. The germline gives CDR1 SGHDN, CDR2 FVKESK. V was shortened by 2 bases and J by 2 bases, with 10 bases between the two germline ends. The CDR3 sequence: CASSQNRPTGNTIYF. The CDR3 bases are TGTGCCAGCAGCCAAAACAGACCCACTGGAAACACCATATATTTT.

In its sample, this clonotype was seen many times. This chain links TRBV12-3 or TRBV12-4 with TRBJ2-3; 7 bases align to TRBD1. The CDR3 runs to 15 residues. The V gene end was trimmed by 6 bases and the J gene end by 0 bases; junction bases not matched to a gene: 6. Here the CDR3 reads CASRRGTASTDTQYF. The CDR3 DNA follows: TGTGCCAGCAGACGAGGGACAGCCAGCACAGATACGCAGTATTTT.

This clonotype was counted ten times or more. The chain carries TRBV10-2 and TRBJ2-1, with a tentative D call TRBD1 (5 bases). In germline, CDR1 is WSHSY, CDR2 SAAADI. The CDR3 is 14 residues long. Trimming left V 5 bases short and J 1 base short, with 9 bases between. The DNA of the CDR3 is TGCGCCAGCAGTCAGGGCAATTCCTACAATGAGCAGTTCTTC. Translation: CASSQGNSYNEQFF.

This clonotype was seen ten or more times. The chain is built from TRBV9 and TRBJ1-3; the D gene is possibly TRBD1 (5 bases). CDR3 size: 13 residues. Germline CDR1 and CDR2: SGDLS and YYNGEE. Between the trimmed V and J ends, which lost 2 bases and 13 bases, there was a span of 16 bases. As DNA, the CDR3 is TGTGCCAGCAGCGTTGATTACGGGACGGAAATATATTTT. The encoded protein is CASSVDYGTEIYF. Complete variable domain (other parts from reference TRBV9 and TRBJ1-3): DSGVTQTPKHLITATGQRVTLRCSPRSGDLSVYWYQQSLDQGLQFLIQYYNGEERAKGNILERFSAQQFPDLHSELNLSSLELGDSALYFCASSVDYGTEIYFGEGSWLTVV.

A few counts support this clonotype. The chain joins TRBV29-1 to TRBJ1-2; no reliable D call. Germline V gene sequence: CDR1 SQVTM, CDR2 ANQGSEA. The CDR3 runs to 14 residues. The germline V and J ends were trimmed by 2 bases and 8 bases, with 18 bases remaining between them. The CDR3 bases are TGCAGCGTTGAATCGTCTCAGGCGATAGACGGCTACACCTTC. Amino acids: CSVESSQAIDGYTF.

This clonotype was detected only a few times. The chain couples TRBV6-2 or TRBV6-3 to TRBJ2-5; TRBD1 agrees at 8 bases. The germline V gene encodes CDR1 MNHEY and CDR2 SVGEGT. The CDR3 totals 17 residues. The V gene end was trimmed by 2 bases and the J gene end by 5 bases; junction bases not matched to a gene: 13. The CDR3 spells CASSYAPGQDLGETQYF. As DNA, the CDR3 is TGTGCCAGCAGTTACGCTCCGGGACAGGACCTTGGGGAGACCCAGTACTTC.

This clonotype was picked up many times. The chain joins TRBV11-2 to TRBJ2-5; D remains ambiguous. Deletions cut 1 base from V and 2 bases from J, with 5 bases between. This CDR3 is built from 13 residues. CDR1 is SGHAT, CDR2 FQNNGV, per germline. The CDR3 protein is CASSLGRQETQYF. For the CDR3, the DNA is TGTGCCAGCAGCTTAGGGAGACAAGAGACCCAGTACTTC.

The J gene is TRBJ1-1, the V gene TRBV6-1, with D maybe TRBD1 (6 bases). Trimming stripped 3 bases from V and 5 bases from J, with 13 bases between. Per the germline V gene, CDR1 is MNHNS and CDR2 is SASEGT. The CDR3 extends over 14 amino acids. The CDR3 sequence: CASSDTGNITEAFF. CDR3 nucleotide sequence: TGTGCCAGCAGTGACACAGGGAATATAACTGAAGCTTTCTTT.

This clonotype qualifies as medium-sized. This rearrangement joins TRBV20-1 to TRBJ1-6; TRBD1 might be the D (6 bases). V lost 6 bases and J 9 bases, leaving 18 bases between the germline ends. CDR3 size: 14 residues. Germline CDR1 and CDR2: DFQATT and SNEGSKA (reference sequence). The CDR3 reads CSAPEQGIGSPLHF. CDR3 in DNA: TGCAGTGCACCTGAACAGGGTATCGGTTCACCCCTCCACTTT.

By share of the sample, this clonotype is medium-sized. The chain carries TRBV29-1 and TRBJ2-1; 10 bases are a match to TRBD2. Germline V lookup: CDR1 SQVTM, CDR2 ANQGSEA. The CDR3 consists of 14 residues. V shed 4 bases, J shed 7 bases, and the junction held 7 bases outside the gene matches. The CDR3 DNA reads TGCAGCGTTGTATCGCTAGCGGGAGTGAATGAGCAGTTCTTC. Its translation: CSVVSLAGVNEQFF.

The V call is TRBV4-3, the J call TRBJ1-2; 7 bases align to TRBD1. CDR1 is LGHNA, CDR2 YSLEER, per germline. The CDR3 contains 15 residues. V shed 3 bases and J 8 bases; nucleotides not matched to a gene: 12. The CDR3 bases are TGCGCCAGCAGCCAGCTAGGGACAGATTCTATGGGCTACACCTTC. Encoded protein: CASSQLGTDSMGYTF.

This clonotype occurred many times. The chain uses TRBV28 and TRBJ2-7; D might be TRBD2 (7 bases). Looked up from germline, CDR1 is MDHEN and CDR2 is SYDVKM. The V gene lost 2 bases and the J gene lost 0 bases, with 11 bases spanning the gap. The CDR3 runs to 15 residues. The CDR3 DNA sequence: TGTGCCAGCAGTTTAGCGGGGGCCACCTCCTACGAGCAGTACTTC. Translating gives CASSLAGATSYEQYF. The whole variable domain, remainder taken from reference TRBV28 and TRBJ2-7, is DVKVTQSSRYLVKRTGEKVFLECVQDMDHENMFWYRQDPGLGLRLIYFSYDVKMKEKGDIPEGYSVSREKKERFSLILESASTNQTSMYLCASSLAGATSYEQYFGPGTRLTVT.